This TCR beta chain was documented in a study of blood T cell repertoires in COVID-19. Across the study: PBMCs, B-cell-depleted T cells, or T cells were the source of the cDNA or gDNA that made up the material.

V lost 4 bases, J lost 14 bases, and 10 bases stayed unmatched. The germline V gene encodes CDR1 SEHNR and CDR2 FQNEAQ (reference sequence). The CDR3 covers 12 residues. Here immunoSEQ multiplex PCR was the method, and the copy in TCRdb shows in-frame clones only, minus some. Of around 210,000 clones listed, roughly 85% are singletons. The receptor comes from a man in his forties or fifties with COVID-19, enrolled during active disease. Sequenced sample: peripheral blood. The chain combines TRBV7-9 with TRBJ1-1, with 7 bases that match TRBD1. DNA of the CDR3: TGTGCCAGCAGCTCCCCGAGACAGGGAAACTTCTTT. This encodes CASSSPRQGNFF.